These 19 T cell receptor beta chains share one sample of origin, sequenced in a study of blood T cell repertoires in COVID-19. The repertoire was sequenced with immunoSEQ multiplex PCR; TCRdb's copy has only in-frame clones and lacks some. The sample holds 200,000 or so clones, 80% to 90% seen once. Material: peripheral blood. The receptors were gathered from a woman aged 65 to 85 with active or convalescent COVID-19.

In this sample, this clone turned up a few times. The chain links TRBV30 to TRBJ1-1; a weak D match, TRBD1 (5 bases). V was shortened by 3 bases and J by 8 bases, with 13 bases between the two germline ends. CDR3 length: 12 amino acids. Germline lookup yields CDR1 GTSNPN and CDR2 SVGIG (reference sequence). The CDR3 sequence is CAWRTAGLEAFF. CDR3 sequence (DNA): TGTGCCTGGAGGACCGCGGGGCTGGAAGCTTTCTTT.

The gene calls are TRBV3-1 (or the pseudogene TRBV3-2) and TRBJ1-4; 7 positions match TRBD1. In germline, CDR1 is LGHDT, CDR2 YNNKEL (reference sequence). The J segment lost 3 bases and the V segment lost 4 bases, leaving 23 bases of the junction unmatched. The CDR3 has 21 amino acids. The CDR3 is CASSPLPPGQYEARANEKLFF. In DNA form, the CDR3 reads TGTGCCAGCAGCCCACTACCACCGGGACAGTATGAGGCCCGTGCTAATGAAAAACTGTTTTTT.

The chain has TRBV2 and TRBJ2-5; D is unresolved. The CDR3 covers 13 residues. CDR1 SNHLY and CDR2 FYNNEI come from the germline V gene. V lost 5 bases, J lost 1 base, and 8 bases lay in between. The CDR3 region is CASSRQAQETQYF. CDR3 DNA sequence: TGTGCCAGCAGTCGGCAGGCCCAAGAGACCCAGTACTTC.

The CDR3 nucleotides read TGTGCCAGTAGTTCGATTGGGGAGGGGTTTGATGAGCAGTTCTTC. It yields the protein CASSSIGEGFDEQFF. The chain employs TRBV19 and TRBJ2-1; 7 bases align to TRBD2. Trimming took 5 bases from V and 8 from J; bases not matched to a gene: 12. The CDR3 loop spans 15 amino acids. The germline V gene has CDR1 LNHDA and CDR2 SQIVND (reference sequence).

J is TRBJ2-4 and V is TRBV3-1 (or the pseudogene TRBV3-2); TRBD1 aligns across 9 bases. Losses at the gene ends were 4 bases for V and 0 bases for J; bases not matched to a gene: 4. Germline V gives CDR1 LGHDT, CDR2 YNNKEL (reference sequence). The CDR3 has 16 amino acids. The CDR3 protein is CASSPGQGTAKNIQYF. The CDR3 bases are TGTGCCAGCAGCCCTGGACAGGGGACAGCCAAAAACATTCAGTACTTC.

V is TRBV5-6 and J is TRBJ2-7, with D possibly TRBD2 on 7 matching bases. CDR1 and CDR2 (germline): SGHDT, YYEEEE. The CDR3 is made up of 16 amino acids. Between the trimmed V and J ends, which lost 1 base and 7 bases, there was a span of 21 bases. The CDR3 sequence is CASSLRASGGGREQYF. In DNA, the CDR3 is TGTGCCAGCAGCTTGAGGGCTAGCGGAGGGGGTCGGGAGCAGTACTTC.

The gene calls are TRBV28 and TRBJ1-2; TRBD1 agrees at 9 bases. The CDR3 covers 13 residues. CDR1 is MDHEN, CDR2 SYDVKM, per germline. Unmatched junction bases numbered 9, after V lost 8 bases and J lost 8 bases. The CDR3 here is CASLTQGAHGYTF. DNA of the CDR3: TGTGCCAGCCTAACACAGGGGGCGCACGGCTACACCTTC.

The J gene is TRBJ2-2, the V gene TRBV23-1; D is perhaps TRBD2 (5 bases). TRBV23-1 is treated as an ORF (open reading frame) with a function not yet certain. This CDR3 spans 18 amino acids. V was pared by 4 bases and J by 5 bases, with 23 bases between. CDR3 sequence: CASSLHLRGFFPTGELFF. As DNA, the CDR3 is TGCGCCAGCAGTCTCCACTTGAGAGGGTTTTTCCCGACCGGGGAGCTGTTTTTT.

The chain is built from TRBV2 and TRBJ2-7, with D uncertain. The CDR3 is 17 amino acids. The germline gives CDR1 SNHLY, CDR2 FYNNEI. Trimming removed 0 bases from V and 2 bases from J, with 17 bases in between. As DNA, the CDR3 is TGTGCCAGCAGTGAAGCGCTTCAACCCTACCCGCCCTACGAGCAGTACTTC. It specifies CASSEALQPYPPYEQYF.

This clone was seen once. The gene calls are TRBV19 and TRBJ1-1; D gene uncertain. CDR3 length: 14 residues. Germline lookup yields CDR1 LNHDA and CDR2 SQIVND (reference sequence). The V end was cut by 5 bases, the J end by 0 bases, with 10 bases between. Written as DNA, the CDR3 is TGTGCCAGTAGTGTGCGATCAATGAACACTGAAGCTTTCTTT. Amino acid sequence: CASSVRSMNTEAFF. The full variable domain, completed using reference TRBV19 and TRBJ1-1, is DGGITQSPKYLFRKEGQNVTLSCEQNLNHDAMYWYRQDPGQGLRLIYYSQIVNDFQKGDIAEGYSVSREKKESFPLTVTSAQKNPTAFYLCASSVRSMNTEAFFGQGTRLTVV.

The chain combines TRBV6-5 with TRBJ2-1; 8 nucleotides agree with TRBD2. Germline-derived CDR1 and CDR2 are MNHEY and SVGAGI. This CDR3 is built from 15 residues. With V trimmed by 6 bases and J by 6 bases, 10 bases remained unmatched. CDR3 amino acids: CASRQGLDPSNEQFF. The CDR3 nucleotides read TGTGCCAGCAGACAGGGACTAGATCCGTCCAATGAGCAGTTCTTC.

The rearrangement links TRBV7-9 to TRBJ2-1, with 12 bases fitting TRBD2. Germline CDR1 reads SEHNR; CDR2 reads FQNEAQ (reference sequence). CDR3 length: 18 amino acids. Germline trimming cut 7 bases from V and 7 bases from J; bases unmatched to any gene: 17. The CDR3 sequence is CASNHYASGLAGENEQFF. CDR3 coding DNA: TGTGCCAGCAACCACTACGCCTCGGGACTAGCGGGTGAAAATGAGCAGTTCTTC.

The chain couples TRBV28 to TRBJ2-3; 8 positions agree with TRBD2. Germline loops: CDR1 MDHEN, CDR2 SYDVKM. The CDR3 is 16 residues long. V shed 10 bases, J shed 4 bases, and the junction held 16 bases outside the gene matches. In nucleotides, the CDR3 is TGTGCCACCCTACGGGGGGGGGTAAGGTCGGCAGATACGCAGTATTTT. Its protein product is CATLRGGVRSADTQYF.

This sequence joins TRBV5-4 and TRBJ1-1, with 8 bases identical to TRBD1. Germline V lookup: CDR1 SGHNT, CDR2 YYREEE (reference sequence). V lost 2 bases to trimming and J lost 5 bases; unmatched junction nucleotides: 8. This CDR3 spans 15 amino acids. CDR3 sequence reads: CASSFEQGEWTEAFF. For the CDR3, the DNA is TGTGCCAGCAGCTTTGAACAGGGGGAATGGACTGAAGCTTTCTTT.

V and J are TRBV28 and TRBJ2-2; 7 bases map to TRBD2. CDR3 length: 17 amino acids. J gave up 2 bases and V 7 bases, and 13 bases lay outside the gene matches. The germline CDR1 and CDR2 sequences are MDHEN and SYDVKM. CDR3 sequence reads: CASTQFGEGTNTGELFF. DNA for the CDR3: TGTGCCAGCACCCAATTCGGGGAGGGCACTAACACCGGGGAGCTGTTTTTT.

The CDR3: CASSFDQGEQYF. The CDR3 DNA is TGTGCCAGCAGCTTCGATCAGGGCGAGCAGTACTTC. J is TRBJ2-7 and V is TRBV9; possible D gene TRBD1, 5 bases. CDR1 SGDLS and CDR2 YYNGEE come from the germline V gene. V lost 4 bases and J 6 bases, leaving 11 bases between the germline ends. This CDR3 has 12 amino acids.

The CDR3 region has the DNA TGTGCCAGCAGCCCGCCGGGACTAGCTTACGAGCAGTACTTC. Translating it yields CASSPPGLAYEQYF. The gene calls are TRBV7-9 and TRBJ2-7; TRBD2 agrees at 9 bases. Trimming removed 5 bases from V and 4 bases from J; junction bases left unmatched: 6. This CDR3 region has 14 residues. CDR1 is SEHNR and CDR2 is FQNEAQ in the germline V gene (reference sequence). The variable domain in full, completed from reference TRBV7-9 and TRBJ2-7, reads DTGVSQNPRHKITKRGQNVTFRCDPISEHNRLYWYRQTLGQGPEFLTYFQNEAQLEKSRLLSDRFSAERPKGSFSTLEIQRTEQGDSAMYLCASSPPGLAYEQYFGPGTRLTVT.

V usage is TRBV24-1 and J usage is TRBJ2-1, with a tentative D call TRBD1 (6 bases). Germline loops: CDR1 KGHDR, CDR2 SFDVKD. The V gene lost 4 bases and the J gene lost 6 bases, with 9 bases spanning the gap. The CDR3 sequence is 13 residues long. The CDR3 is CATSEGAINEQFF. The CDR3 DNA is TGTGCCACCAGTGAGGGGGCGATCAATGAGCAGTTCTTC.

The chain combines TRBV12-3 or TRBV12-4 with TRBJ1-5; D gene unclear. The V gene lost 6 bases and the J gene lost 4 bases, with 7 bases spanning the gap. This CDR3 has 12 residues. This chain's CDR3 is CASSRGNQPQHF. The CDR3 region has the DNA TGTGCCAGCAGCCGAGGAAATCAGCCCCAGCATTTT.